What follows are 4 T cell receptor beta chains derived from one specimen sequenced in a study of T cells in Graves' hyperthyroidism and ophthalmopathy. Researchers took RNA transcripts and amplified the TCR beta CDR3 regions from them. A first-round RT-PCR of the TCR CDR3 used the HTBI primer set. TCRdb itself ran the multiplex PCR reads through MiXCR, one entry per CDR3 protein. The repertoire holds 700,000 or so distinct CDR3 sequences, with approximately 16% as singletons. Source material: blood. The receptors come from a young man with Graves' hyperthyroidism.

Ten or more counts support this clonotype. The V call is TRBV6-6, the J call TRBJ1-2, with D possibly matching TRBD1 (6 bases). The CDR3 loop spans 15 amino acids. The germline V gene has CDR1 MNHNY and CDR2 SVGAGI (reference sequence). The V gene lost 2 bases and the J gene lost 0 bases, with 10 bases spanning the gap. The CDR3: CASSYRDTSNYGYTF. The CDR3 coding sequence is TGTGCCAGCAGTTACAGGGACACCTCTAACTATGGCTACACCTTC.

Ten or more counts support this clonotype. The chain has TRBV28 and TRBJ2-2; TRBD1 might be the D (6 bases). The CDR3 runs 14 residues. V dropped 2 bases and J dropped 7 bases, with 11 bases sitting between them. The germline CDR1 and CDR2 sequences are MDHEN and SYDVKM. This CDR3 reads CASSLTGIGGELFF. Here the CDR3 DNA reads TGTGCCAGCAGTTTAACAGGGATAGGCGGGGAGCTGTTTTTT.

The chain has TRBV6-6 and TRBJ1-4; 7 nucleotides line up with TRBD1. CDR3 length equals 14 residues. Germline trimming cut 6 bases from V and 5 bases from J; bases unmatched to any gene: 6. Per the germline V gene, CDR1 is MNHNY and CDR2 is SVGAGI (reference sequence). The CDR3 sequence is CASRRGGRNEKLFF. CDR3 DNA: TGTGCCAGCAGGAGAGGGGGCAGAAATGAAAAACTGTTTTTT.

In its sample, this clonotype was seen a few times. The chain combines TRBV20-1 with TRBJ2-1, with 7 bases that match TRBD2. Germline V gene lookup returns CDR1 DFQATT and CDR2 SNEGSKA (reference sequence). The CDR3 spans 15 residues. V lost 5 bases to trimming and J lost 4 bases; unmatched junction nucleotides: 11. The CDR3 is CSAPIGGRTYNEQFF. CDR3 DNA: TGCAGTGCTCCTATTGGCGGGAGAACTTACAATGAGCAGTTCTTC.